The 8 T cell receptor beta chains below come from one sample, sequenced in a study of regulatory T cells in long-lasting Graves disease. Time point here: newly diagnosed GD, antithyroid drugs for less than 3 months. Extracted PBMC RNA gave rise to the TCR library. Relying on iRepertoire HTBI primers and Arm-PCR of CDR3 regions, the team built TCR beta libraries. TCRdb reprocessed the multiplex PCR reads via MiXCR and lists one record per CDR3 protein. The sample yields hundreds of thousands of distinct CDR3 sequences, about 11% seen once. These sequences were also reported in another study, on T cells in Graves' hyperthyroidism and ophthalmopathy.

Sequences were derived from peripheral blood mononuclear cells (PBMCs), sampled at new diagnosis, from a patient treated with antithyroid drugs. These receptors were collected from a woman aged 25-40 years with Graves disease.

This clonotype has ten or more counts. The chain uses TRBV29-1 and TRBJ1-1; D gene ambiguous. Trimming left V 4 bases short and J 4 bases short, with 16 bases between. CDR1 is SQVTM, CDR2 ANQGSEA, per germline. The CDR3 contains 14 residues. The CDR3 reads CSVVLSSKGTEAFF. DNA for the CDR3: TGCAGCGTTGTTTTGAGTTCGAAGGGCACTGAAGCTTTCTTT.

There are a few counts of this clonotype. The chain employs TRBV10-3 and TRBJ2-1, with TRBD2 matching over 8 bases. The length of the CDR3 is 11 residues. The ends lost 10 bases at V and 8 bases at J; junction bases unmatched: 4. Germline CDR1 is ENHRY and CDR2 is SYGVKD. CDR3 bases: TGTGCCACCGGACTAGCCGATGAGCAGTTCTTC. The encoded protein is CATGLADEQFF.

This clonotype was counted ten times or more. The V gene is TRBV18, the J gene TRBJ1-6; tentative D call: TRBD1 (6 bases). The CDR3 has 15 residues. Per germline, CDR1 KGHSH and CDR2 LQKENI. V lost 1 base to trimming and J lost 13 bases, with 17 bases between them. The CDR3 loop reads CASSPQGDELWPLHF. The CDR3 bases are TGTGCCAGCTCACCACAGGGGGACGAGTTATGGCCCCTCCACTTT.

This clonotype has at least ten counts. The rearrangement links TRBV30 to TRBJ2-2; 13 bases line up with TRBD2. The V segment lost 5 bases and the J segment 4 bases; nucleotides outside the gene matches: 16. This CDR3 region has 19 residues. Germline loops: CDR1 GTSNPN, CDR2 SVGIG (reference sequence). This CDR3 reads CAWRRVRTSGSGSTGELFF. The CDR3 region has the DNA TGTGCCTGGCGTCGGGTCAGGACTAGCGGGAGTGGTAGCACCGGGGAGCTGTTTTTT.

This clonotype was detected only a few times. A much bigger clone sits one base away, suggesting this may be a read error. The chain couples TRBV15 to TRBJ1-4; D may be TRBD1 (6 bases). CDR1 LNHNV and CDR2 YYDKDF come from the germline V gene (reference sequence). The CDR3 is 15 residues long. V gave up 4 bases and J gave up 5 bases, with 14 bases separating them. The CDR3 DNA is TGTGCCACCAGCATCGGCGGGGGCCTAAATGAAAAACTGTTTTTT. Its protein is CATSIGGGLNEKLFF.

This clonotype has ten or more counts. The CDR3 DNA reads as TGTGCCAGCAGCTTTTCTTTCGTTACTGAAGCTTTCTTT. It translates to CASSFSFVTEAFF. The J gene is TRBJ1-1, the V gene TRBV11-2; D not resolved. The germline CDR1 and CDR2 sequences are SGHAT and FQNNGV. V lost 3 bases and J 5 bases, leaving 10 bases between the germline ends. The CDR3 loop spans 13 amino acids.

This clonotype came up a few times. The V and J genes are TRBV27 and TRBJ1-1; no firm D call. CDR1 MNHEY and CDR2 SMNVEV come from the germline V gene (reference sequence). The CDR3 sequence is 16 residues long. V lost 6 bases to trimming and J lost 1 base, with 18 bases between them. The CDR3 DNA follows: TGTGCCAGCAGCCTAGGTGAAGGACGGGCGAACACTGAAGCTTTCTTT. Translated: CASSLGEGRANTEAFF.

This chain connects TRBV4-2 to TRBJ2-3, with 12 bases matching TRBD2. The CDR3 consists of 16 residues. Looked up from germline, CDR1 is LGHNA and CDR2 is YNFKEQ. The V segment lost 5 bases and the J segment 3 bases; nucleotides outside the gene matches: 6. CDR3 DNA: TGTGCCAGCAGCTCTCGGACTAGCGGGGATACAGATACGCAGTATTTT. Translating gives CASSSRTSGDTDTQYF.